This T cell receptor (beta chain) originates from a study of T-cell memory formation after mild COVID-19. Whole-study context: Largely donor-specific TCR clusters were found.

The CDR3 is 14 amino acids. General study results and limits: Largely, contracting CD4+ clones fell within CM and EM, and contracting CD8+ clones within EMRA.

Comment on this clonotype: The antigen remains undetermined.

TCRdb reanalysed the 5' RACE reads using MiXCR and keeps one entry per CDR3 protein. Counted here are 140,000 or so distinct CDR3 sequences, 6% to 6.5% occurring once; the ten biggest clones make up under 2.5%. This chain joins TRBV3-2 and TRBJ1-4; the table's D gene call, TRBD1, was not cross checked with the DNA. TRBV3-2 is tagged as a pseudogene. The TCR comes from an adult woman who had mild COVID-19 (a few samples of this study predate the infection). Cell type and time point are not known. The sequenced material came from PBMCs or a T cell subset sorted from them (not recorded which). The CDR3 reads CASKEGADNEKLFF. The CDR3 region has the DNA TGTGCCAGCAAGGAGGGGGCAGATAATGAAAAACTGTTTTTT.